This TCR beta chain was profiled in a study of blood T cell repertoires in COVID-19 (dated by TCRdb to 2018 to 2021). In terms of the full investigation: Collaborator samples came from the United States, Italy and Spain and covered acute and convalescent phases of COVID-19. The repertoires were made available in a free public database intended to serve as a resource for research on the immune response to SARS-CoV-2. Samples came from the ongoing ImmuneRACE study (first 160 participants) plus 1,254 subjects from 6 global collaborators. Deeply sampled blood TCRbeta repertoires from subjects exposed to, actively infected with, or recovered from COVID-19 were included in the dataset. The sample metadata nearly always contained a de-identified subject ID, COVID-19 status, age in years and sex. The prospective study material was composed of cDNA or gDNA derived from T cells, B-cell-depleted T cells, or PBMCs. Where available, HLA class I and class II types were obtained from metadata supplied by the sample provider rather than from assay-based typing. Study-wide findings and limitations: How much clinical and demographic metadata was included differed by source and by participant, and the metadata was provided uncurated.

The CDR3, from cysteine to phenylalanine, totals 17 residues. Only the CDR3 region is kept as DNA, spanning 51 bases read in frame from base 1. Trimming removed 7 bases from V and 3 bases from J; the gene matches leave 15 bases unexplained. The germline V gene provides CDR1 SGHAT and CDR2 FQNNGV. As to this clone: Its antigen is not yet known. It has no much larger one-base neighbor in the sample; base qualities were not kept.

TCRbeta CDR3 regions were amplified from genomic DNA by means of the immunoSEQ Assay, a bias-controlled multiplex PCR. Turning to the authors' computational methods: The number of nucleated cells in each sample was estimated from the amplification of reference gene primers within the assay. To quantify the absolute abundance of each unique TCRbeta CDR3 rearrangement, sequence reads were collapsed and filtered. For each sample, productive Simpson clonality was calculated as the square root of Simpson's diversity index over productive rearrangements. TCRdb's version of the immuneACCESS table is confined to in-frame rearrangements and falls short of the full clone set. An unresolved V gene accounts for under half of the shortfall where checked; the remainder is of unknown origin. The V and J calls and clone size come from that table; D and trimming were worked out from the DNA. In all, the sample holds around 340,000 clones, and 80% to 90% of those were seen once. The ten top clones hold about 7.6% of the sample.

At one collaborating source in Seattle, patients were enrolled during active infection and were followed longitudinally through the course of disease. Each collaborating institution followed its own protocols to collect whole blood in K2EDTA tubes. For TCRbeta analysis, collaborator samples were shipped as frozen whole blood, as isolated PBMCs, or as DNA extracted from either sample type. The chain joins TRBV11-2 to TRBJ2-7; 10 bases in the junction line up with TRBD1. The sequence was obtained from a woman aged 60 to 75 with COVID-19, enrolled during active disease. Sequencing was carried out using peripheral blood. CDR3 protein: CASNTRLAGTGDYEQYF. The nucleotides read TGTGCCAGCAACACGCGACTCGCCGGGACAGGGGACTACGAGCAGTACTTC.